The table lists the clone carrying this T cell receptor beta chain with a count of one. As originally analysed: The assay estimated nucleated cells by amplifying reference gene primers. The table came from immunoSEQ multiplex PCR; TCRdb's copy has only in-frame clones and leaves some out. V, J and clone size are taken as reported in that table, and D and trimming were inferred from the DNA itself. Counted here are about 80,000 clones, about 87% occurring once; the ten biggest clones make up 6% to 7.5%. The source of the sample is a study of blood T cell repertoires in COVID-19. Looking at the study overall: T cells, B-cell-depleted T cells, or PBMCs provided the cDNA or gDNA that served as material.

The germline gives CDR1 SGHRS, CDR2 YFSETQ. V lost 0 bases and J lost 8; bases outside the gene matches: 9. The CDR3 runs to 16 residues. The TCR originated in a woman older than 75 with acute or convalescent COVID-19. V gene TRBV5-1 combines with J gene TRBJ2-1, with 9 nucleotides matching TRBD1. The sample consisted of peripheral blood. The CDR3 coding sequence is TGCGCCAGCAGCTTGGACGGGACAGGGAAAAGGGATGAGCAGTTCTTC. As protein: CASSLDGTGKRDEQFF.